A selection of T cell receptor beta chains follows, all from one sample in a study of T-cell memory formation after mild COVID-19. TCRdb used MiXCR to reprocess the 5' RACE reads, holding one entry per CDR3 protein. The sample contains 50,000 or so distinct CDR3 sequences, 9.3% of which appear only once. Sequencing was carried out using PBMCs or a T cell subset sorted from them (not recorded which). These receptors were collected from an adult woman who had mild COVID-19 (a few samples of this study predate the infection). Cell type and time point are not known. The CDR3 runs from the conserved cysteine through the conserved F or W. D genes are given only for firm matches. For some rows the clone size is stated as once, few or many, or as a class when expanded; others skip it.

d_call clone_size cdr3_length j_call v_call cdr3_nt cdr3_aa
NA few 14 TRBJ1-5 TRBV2 TGTGCCAGCAGTGAAGCGCTAGGAATGCAGCCCCAGCATTTT CASSEALGMQPQHF
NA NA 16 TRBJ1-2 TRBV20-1 TGCAGTGCTACTCAACCTCGCGGGAGGGATAACTATGGCTACACCTTC CSATQPRGRDNYGYTF
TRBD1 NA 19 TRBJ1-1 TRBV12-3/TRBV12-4 TGTGCCAGCAGTCCCCGGAGAAATTACAGGGGGCGAAGGGGCACTGAAGCTTTCTTT CASSPRRNYRGRRGTEAFF
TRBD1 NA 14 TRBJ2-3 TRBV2 TGTGCCAGCAGCGCAGACAGGGCCACAGATACGCAGTATTTT CASSADRATDTQYF
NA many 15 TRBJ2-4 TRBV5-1 TGCGCCAGCTCGAAACCGGAGGACAATGAGGACATTCAGTACTTC CASSKPEDNEDIQYF
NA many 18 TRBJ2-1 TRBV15 TGTGCCACCAGCAGAGCTGGCAGCAAATTGAGCTCCTACAATGAGCAGTTCTTC CATSRAGSKLSSYNEQFF
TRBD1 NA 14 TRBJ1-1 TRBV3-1 TGTGCCAGCTCCGCGGGACAGGTAGTCACTGAAGCTTTCTTT CASSAGQVVTEAFF
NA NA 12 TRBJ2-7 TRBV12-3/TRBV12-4 TGTGCCAGCAGTTTGAACAGTCTCGAGCAGTACTTC CASSLNSLEQYF
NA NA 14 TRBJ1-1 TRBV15 TGTGCCACCAGCAGAGATCACTCAGCCACTGAAGCTTTCTTT CATSRDHSATEAFF
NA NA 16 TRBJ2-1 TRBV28 TGTGCCAGCAGTTTATGGGGGAGTAGCTCCTACAATGAGCAGTTCTTC CASSLWGSSSYNEQFF
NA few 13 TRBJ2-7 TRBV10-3 TGTGCCATCAGTGAGTCGAGTCTCGACGAGCAGTACTTC CAISESSLDEQYF
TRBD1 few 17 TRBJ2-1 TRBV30 TGTGCCTGGACCCGCTGGCTGACAGGGCATGGGGACAATGAGCAGTTCTTC CAWTRWLTGHGDNEQFF
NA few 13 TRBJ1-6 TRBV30 TGTGCCTGGAGCCTTGCAAATAATTCACCCCTCCACTTT CAWSLANNSPLHF
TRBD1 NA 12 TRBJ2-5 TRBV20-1 TGCAGCGTCACAGGGGGCAGAGAGACCCAGTACTTC CSVTGGRETQYF
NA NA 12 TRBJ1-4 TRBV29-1 TGCAGCGTTGGCGGGTCTAATGAAAAACTGTTTTTT CSVGGSNEKLFF
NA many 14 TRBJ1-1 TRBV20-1 TGCAGTGCTAGTCGAGGGGGGTCAGGGACTGAAGCTTTCTTT CSASRGGSGTEAFF
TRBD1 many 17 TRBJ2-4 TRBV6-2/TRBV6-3 TGTGCCACAAGGGACAGGGTTACAGCGGCAGCCAAAAACATTCAGTACTTC CATRDRVTAAAKNIQYF
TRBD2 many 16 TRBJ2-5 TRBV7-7 TGTGCCAGCAGCTTCATCCGGGGGGGCGCTTCAGAGACCCAGTACTTC CASSFIRGGASETQYF
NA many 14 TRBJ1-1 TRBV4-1 TGCGCCAGCAGCCAAGAGGATCTGCGGACTGAAGCTTTCTTT CASSQEDLRTEAFF
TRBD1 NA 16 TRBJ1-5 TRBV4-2 TGTGCCAGCAGCCAAGGGGTACAGGGGAGCAATCAGCCCCAGCATTTT CASSQGVQGSNQPQHF
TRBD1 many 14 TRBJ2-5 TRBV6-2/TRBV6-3 TGTGCCAGCAGCGACAGGGGGAGACGGGTGGCCCAGTACTTC CASSDRGRRVAQYF
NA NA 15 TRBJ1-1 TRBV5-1 TGCGCCAGCAGCTTGTCAGACATTCGGACCACTGAAGCTTTCTTT CASSLSDIRTTEAFF